This T cell receptor (beta chain) was captured in a study of control samples from healthy donors and cancer patients. Trimming removed 5 bases from V and 0 bases from J, with 13 bases in between. The V gene's germline CDR1 is SEHNR and CDR2 FQNEAQ (reference sequence). This CDR3 has 16 amino acids. Repertoires were generated with immunoSEQ multiplex PCR, while TCRdb's copy carries only in-frame clones and drops some. The sample yields almost 90,000 clones, 86% seen once. This clone has more than one count but fewer than ten. This sequence joins TRBV7-9 and TRBJ1-4; D might be TRBD1 (5 bases). Sequenced: blood. This clonotype was obtained from a young man in good health. The CDR3 region is CASSPLPGATNEKLFF. The CDR3 DNA follows: TGTGCCAGCAGCCCCCTCCCGGGGGCAACTAATGAAAAACTGTTTTTT.